Sequencing of this T cell receptor (beta chain) was carried out in a study of blood T cells in healthy people across ages. This clonotype has at least ten counts. A second PCR, run for roughly 7 to 11 cycles, used a sample-barcoded 5' primer plus a J-beta primer mix. Each cDNA molecule was tagged by a template-switch adaptor that had 12 random nucleotides. TCRdb used MiXCR to reprocess the 5' RACE reads, holding one entry per CDR3 protein. The repertoire holds 650,000 to 800,000 distinct CDR3 sequences, with approximately 52% as singletons. Donors were systemically healthy Caucasian individuals from Russia aged about 6 to 95 years. Peripheral blood was drawn, around 9.4 milliliters per donor. Whenever a sample was processed, at least 6 million PBMCs were isolated. V was cut by 4 bases and J by 5 bases, with 8 bases left in between. This CDR3 comprises 11 residues. CDR1 is SQVTM, CDR2 ANQGSEA, per germline.

The sequenced sample was blood. The chain uses TRBV29-1 and TRBJ1-2, with a possible D match to TRBD1 (5 bases). This TCR derives from a woman aged 80 or over in good health. The DNA of the CDR3 is TGCAGCGTTGTCAGGGATTATGGCTACACCTTC. This sequence encodes CSVVRDYGYTF.